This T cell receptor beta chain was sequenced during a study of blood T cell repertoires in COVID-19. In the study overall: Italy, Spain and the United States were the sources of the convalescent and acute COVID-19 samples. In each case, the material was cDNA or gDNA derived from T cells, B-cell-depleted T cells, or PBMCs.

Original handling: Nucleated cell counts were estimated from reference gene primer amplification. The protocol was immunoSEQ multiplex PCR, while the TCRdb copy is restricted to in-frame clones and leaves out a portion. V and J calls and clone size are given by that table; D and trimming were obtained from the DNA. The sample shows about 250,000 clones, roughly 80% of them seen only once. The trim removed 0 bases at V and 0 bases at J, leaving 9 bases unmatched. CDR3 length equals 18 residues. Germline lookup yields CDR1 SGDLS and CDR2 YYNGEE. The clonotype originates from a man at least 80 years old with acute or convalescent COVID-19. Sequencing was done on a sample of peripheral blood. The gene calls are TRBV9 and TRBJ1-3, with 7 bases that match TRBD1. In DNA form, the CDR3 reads TGTGCCAGCAGCGTAGGGACAGGTTCCTTTAACTCTGGAAACACCATATATTTT. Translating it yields CASSVGTGSFNSGNTIYF.